This T cell receptor beta chain was captured in a study of molecular identifiers for immune sequencing clone quantification. This clonotype has more than one count but fewer than ten. Using its own MiXCR run on the PCR reads, TCRdb lists one record per CDR3 protein. Here the sample spans approximately 500,000 distinct CDR3 sequences, about 25% being singletons. The V end lost 4 bases, the J end lost 6 bases, and 16 bases lay between the germline ends. The CDR3 loop spans 14 amino acids. Germline lookup yields CDR1 LGHNA and CDR2 YNFKEQ. The rearrangement uses TRBV4-2 and TRBJ2-7; D is ambiguous. This sequence was found in a human donor in good health. Some libraries in this study had Jurkat cell RNA spiked in. The sequenced material came from naive CD8+ T cells from blood, with Jurkat cell RNA spiked in. Noted subset: FACS-sorted CD8+CD4-CCR7+CD45RA+ naive T cells. The CDR3 here is CASSPGPLGSEQYF. The CDR3 DNA is TGTGCCAGCAGCCCGGGTCCGTTAGGTTCCGAGCAGTACTTC.